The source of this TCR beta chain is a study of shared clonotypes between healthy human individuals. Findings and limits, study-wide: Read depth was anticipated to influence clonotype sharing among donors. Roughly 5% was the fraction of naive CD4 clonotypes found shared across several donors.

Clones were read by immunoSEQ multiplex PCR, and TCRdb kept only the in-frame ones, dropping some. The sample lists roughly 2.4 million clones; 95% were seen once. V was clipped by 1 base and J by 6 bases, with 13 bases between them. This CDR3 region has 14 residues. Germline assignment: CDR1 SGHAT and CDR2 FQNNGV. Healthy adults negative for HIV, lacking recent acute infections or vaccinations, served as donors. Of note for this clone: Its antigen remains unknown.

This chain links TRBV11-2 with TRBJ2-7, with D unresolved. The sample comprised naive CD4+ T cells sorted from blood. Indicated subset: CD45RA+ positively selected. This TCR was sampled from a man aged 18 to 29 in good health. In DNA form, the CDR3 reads TGTGCCAGCAGCTTAGTGGATAGGGTGGCCGAGCAGTACTTC. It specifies CASSLVDRVAEQYF.